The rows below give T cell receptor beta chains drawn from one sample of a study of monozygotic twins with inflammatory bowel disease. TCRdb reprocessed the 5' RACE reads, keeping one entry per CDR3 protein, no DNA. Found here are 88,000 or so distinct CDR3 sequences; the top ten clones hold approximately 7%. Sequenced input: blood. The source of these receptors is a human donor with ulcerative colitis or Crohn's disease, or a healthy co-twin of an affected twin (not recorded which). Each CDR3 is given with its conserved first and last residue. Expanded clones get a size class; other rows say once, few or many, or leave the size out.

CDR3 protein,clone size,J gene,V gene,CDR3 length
CASSLSGLGEQFF,.,TRBJ2-1,TRBV7-3,13
CASSLAPGDYWTYEQYF,medium-sized,TRBJ2-7,TRBV5-1,17
CASTLGRSYNSPLHF,.,TRBJ1-6,TRBV28,15
CASSLHRVHEDTQYF,.,TRBJ2-3,TRBV7-6,15
CASNMDANTEAFF,.,TRBJ1-1,TRBV5-1,13
CASSLGMGPYNEQFF,.,TRBJ2-1,TRBV11-2,15
CASSSGQVEKLFF,.,TRBJ1-4,TRBV5-6,13
CASSPLGLTEAFF,.,TRBJ1-1,TRBV7-3,13
CASSFRLAGGMNEQFF,.,TRBJ2-1,TRBV12-3/TRBV12-4,16
CASSQAPETYEQYF,.,TRBJ2-7,TRBV3-1,14
CASSLARRVGNEQFF,.,TRBJ2-1,TRBV5-1,15
CASSNSVLMNTEAFF,.,TRBJ1-1,TRBV5-1,15
CATSRVLGETQYF,.,TRBJ2-5,TRBV15,13
CSASDGNSNQPQHF,.,TRBJ1-5,TRBV20-1,14
CACGYSNQPQHF,.,TRBJ1-5,TRBV30,12
CASSPLPIYRQGGTEAFF,.,TRBJ1-1,TRBV27,18
CASGLGNSGNTIYF,.,TRBJ1-3,TRBV9,14
CASSTGTGPTEAFF,.,TRBJ1-1,TRBV7-9,14
CASRRDSQETQYF,.,TRBJ2-5,TRBV5-4,13
CASSPPFSGEYNEQFF,.,TRBJ2-1,TRBV18,16
CAISNPVAGELFF,.,TRBJ2-2,TRBV10-3,13
CASSSPGQANTGELFF,.,TRBJ2-2,TRBV5-1,16
CSAWYGQETQYF,.,TRBJ2-5,TRBV20-1,12
CASSQGGTFGNEKLFF,.,TRBJ1-4,TRBV4-1,16
CASRKSGGPVGEQFF,.,TRBJ2-1,TRBV12-3/TRBV12-4,15
CSVSDIYNEQFF,.,TRBJ2-1,TRBV20-1,12
CASSAGTGESPLHF,.,TRBJ1-6,TRBV18,14
CSAGSHQPQHF,.,TRBJ1-5,TRBV20-1,11
CASSATHTSGGYNEQFF,.,TRBJ2-1,TRBV11-3,17
CAISPNRNLNTEAFF,.,TRBJ1-1,TRBV10-3,15
CASRTGTGNGELFF,.,TRBJ2-2,TRBV2,14
CASSLLQGAHTEAFF,.,TRBJ1-1,TRBV19,15
CSARGRGAPELFF,.,TRBJ2-2,TRBV20-1,13
CSAIRRETQYF,.,TRBJ2-5,TRBV20-1,11
CASSLQGWGVDTQYF,medium-sized,TRBJ2-3,TRBV7-9,15
CASSVGPNNEQFF,.,TRBJ2-1,TRBV5-5,13
CASSLVSGGETQYF,.,TRBJ2-5,TRBV5-1,14
CASSLVYRNTQETQYF,.,TRBJ2-5,TRBV5-1,16
CASTPDSRSPLHF,.,TRBJ1-6,TRBV6-6,13
CATSSQGDNQPQHF,.,TRBJ1-5,TRBV15,14
CASSQATGIGASTQFF,.,TRBJ2-1,TRBV18,16